This T cell receptor (beta chain) emerged from a study of shared clonotypes between healthy human individuals. It was into CD45RA+ naive and CD45RA-negative memory subsets that the CD4+ cells were split. The CDR3 consists of 17 residues. Germline V gives CDR1 LGHNA, CDR2 YSLEER. The junction had 13 bases not matched to a gene; V was cut back by 0 bases and J by 9 bases. Deep-level running was used for the assay. The table came from immunoSEQ multiplex PCR; TCRdb's copy has only in-frame clones and leaves some out. The table lists 2 million to 2.5 million clones, just under 95% of them singletons. Notes on this clone: Its specificity is not known.

Whole-study results and caveats: Apart from blood, nothing was sampled; tissue repertoires likely differ. Inspection by rarefaction showed sorted-subset sequencing to be incomplete despite large depth.

Sequenced material: naive CD4+ T cells from PBMCs. Indicated subset: CD45RA+ positively selected. This chain joins TRBV4-3 and TRBJ2-1, with 8 bases matching TRBD1. This sequence originates from a man aged 18-30 years in good health. Some clones in this sample may be carry-over from other donors' samples. The CDR3 nucleotides are TGCGCCAGCAGCCAAGATAGAGGAGACAGGGGTTCGATTGAGCAGTTCTTC. Translating gives CASSQDRGDRGSIEQFF.